This TCR beta chain was found in a study of blood T cell repertoires in COVID-19. The protocol was immunoSEQ multiplex PCR, while the TCRdb copy is restricted to in-frame clones and leaves out a portion. The table records hundreds of thousands of clones, just under 90% of them present only once. Germline CDR1 and CDR2: MNHEY and SMNVEV (reference sequence). Germline trimming cut 5 bases from V and 4 bases from J; bases unmatched to any gene: 7. This CDR3 contains 14 residues. This TCR derives from a man aged 55 to 70 who had recovered from COVID-19. The genes are TRBV27 and TRBJ1-2; the match to TRBD1 covers 7 bases. The sequencing sample was made of peripheral blood. CDR3 sequence (DNA): TGTGCCAGCAGTCCCCGACAGGGAACCTATGGCTACACCTTC. Amino acids: CASSPRQGTYGYTF.